This entry features one T cell receptor beta chain sequence. This clonotype was recorded a few times. Its antigen is unknown. The sample holds no much larger clone one base away, and base qualities are not on file. The record originates from a study of CD8 T cells in Susac syndrome (dated by TCRdb to the late 2010s). Turning to the overall study: The study used repertoire sequencing to test whether antigen drove CD8+ T cell activation and differentiation in Susac syndrome.

Paper-wide results and their limitations: The number of individuals in the TCR sequencing and HLA analysis was recognized as being relatively small.

At the junction V is shortened by 5 bases and J by 2 bases, with 9 bases in between. The CDR3 starts with the cysteine, ends with the phenylalanine, and has 13 residues. The CDR3 DNA has 39 bases and is translated from base 1. The germline V gene (reference sequence) sets CDR1 to LNHDA and CDR2 to SQIVND. Peripheral blood CD8+ and CD4+ T cells from healthy donors, Susac syndrome patients and multiple sclerosis patients were profiled by high-throughput TCR beta sequencing. The healthy donors served as controls matched for age and sex. Bulk CD8+ and CD4+ T cells were purified by magnetic negative isolation, whereas CD8+ TEMRA cells were enriched by FACS. Blood was drawn into EDTA tubes, processed within 24 hours, and PBMCs were isolated by density gradient centrifugation. PBMCs intended for TCR sequencing were cryopreserved in liquid nitrogen and thawed later in a water bath at 37 degrees C. The sorted or isolated CD4+, CD8+ and CD8+ TEMRA cells reached a purity of at least 90%.

RNA was extracted using the RNeasy kit, and about 0.45 to 1 ug of the RNA was reverse transcribed with random hexamers. TCR beta CDR3 regions were amplified with the immunoSEQ multiplex PCR assay covering 54 Vbeta and 13 Jbeta segments. To correct PCR amplification bias, a synthetic template baseline was used for both primer optimization and computational correction. The original methods were these. Reads were annotated to V, D and J genes according to IMGT and were analyzed with immunoSEQ Analyzer, with only productive sequences retained. Clonality was calculated as one minus the Shannon entropy normalized by log2 of the number of productive unique sequences. Public and private clones were assessed among the 100 most prevalent clones of each patient and control. Susac-specific clones were defined as absent from healthy and MS cohorts, over a thousand published viral clones and other ImmuneACCESS disease sequences. Using fastp trimming at Q25 and MiXCR clonotype assembly, TCRdb reanalyzed the public sequencing data and kept in-frame beta chains. Identical CDR3 proteins give one entry, which carries the most common genes and DNA. The V and J calls, along with clone size, are taken from TCRdb and not from the paper's own processing. Present in this sample are some 180,000 distinct CDR3 sequences, just under 95% of which were seen just once. The ten largest clones capture about 0.1% of the sample.

The rearranged chain carries TRBV19 and TRBJ1-1, with the D gene not clear enough to name. This receptor was identified in a human donor in good health. The source material was CD4+ T cells from PBMCs. The sequence in DNA is TGTGCCAGTAGTTTCGGGTTAAACACTGAAGCTTTCTTT. This is translated as CASSFGLNTEAFF.